The following is a T cell receptor (beta chain) sequence with its context. It was CD45RO-negative cells, positively selected for CCR7, that made up naive CD8 cells, with terminally differentiated effector memory CD45RA+ cells excluded. Several immunoSEQ 96-well plates shared each subset's DNA, each plate a replicate. Sequencing used immunoSEQ multiplex PCR; TCRdb keeps in-frame clones, though not all of them. The sample gives about 2 million clones, about 95% of which show up once; around 1.1% is in the top ten. These data originate in a study of shared clonotypes between healthy human individuals. From germline, CDR1 is SGDLS and CDR2 YYNGEE. Between the trimmed V and J ends, which lost 5 bases and 5 bases, there was a span of 14 bases. The CDR3 runs to 13 residues.

The TCR sequence derives from a man aged 18 to 29 in good health. The sequenced material came from naive CD8+ T cells sorted from blood. The chain has TRBV9 and TRBJ2-7, with D possibly TRBD1 on 6 matching bases. CDR3 residues: CASSTGLRDEQYF. As DNA, the CDR3 is TGTGCCAGCAGTACAGGGTTAAGGGACGAGCAGTACTTC.